The 27 T cell receptor beta chains presented below share a single source sample, sequenced in a study of spatial heterogeneity in lung cancer. The time point: sample taken at primary tumor resection. From tumor, nontumor lung or frozen PBMC, whole RNA was taken unsorted for sequencing. From the 5' RACE reads, TCRdb called clonotypes with MiXCR, one entry per CDR3 protein. This repertoire shows about 8,600 distinct CDR3 sequences, around 4.6% found once; its top ten account for 25% to 35%. The input for sequencing was PBMCs, taken at surgery. These receptor sequences come from a male donor with early-stage non-small cell lung cancer.

The sample holds a few counts of this clonotype. The library was prepared for alpha chains; this beta chain is a stray read, so its frequency means little. This sequence joins TRBV20-1 and TRBJ1-6, with 7 bases that match TRBD1. The germline V gene encodes CDR1 DFQATT and CDR2 SNEGSKA (reference sequence). There are 15 residues in the CDR3. After removal of 1 base from V and 7 bases from J, the junction contained 7 bases not matched to a gene. The CDR3 protein is CSARAGGQKNSPLHF. CDR3 DNA: TGCAGTGCTAGAGCTGGGGGACAGAAAAATTCACCCCTCCACTTT.

This clonotype was picked up a small number of times. Because this beta chain is a stray read in a library intended to capture alpha chains, its abundance should not be given much weight. The chain carries TRBV5-1 and TRBJ1-2, with a weak D call TRBD1 (6 bases). Germline CDR1 reads SGHRS; CDR2 reads YFSETQ. This CDR3 comprises 13 residues. V was trimmed by 4 bases and J by 6 bases, leaving 13 bases between them. The CDR3: CASSPVAGDGYTF. CDR3 DNA: TGCGCCAGCAGCCCGGTGGCAGGGGATGGCTACACCTTC.

This clonotype has only a few counts. A library made for alpha chains picked up this beta chain off target, so its size means little. The CDR3 loop is CSASPRGRQGAFRDIQYF. The DNA of the CDR3 is TGCAGTGCTAGTCCCAGAGGTAGACAGGGGGCCTTTCGGGACATTCAGTACTTC. This chain uses TRBV20-1 with TRBJ2-4, with 10 bases identical to TRBD1. The CDR3 is 18 residues long. Looked up from germline, CDR1 is DFQATT and CDR2 is SNEGSKA (reference sequence). V gave up 3 bases and J gave up 8 bases; unmatched junction bases: 19.

By proportion, this clonotype is medium-sized. This beta chain appears as a stray read in a library generated for alpha chains; its size is not informative. The chain has TRBV27 and TRBJ1-4; D is ambiguous. This CDR3 is built from 15 residues. V was trimmed by 5 bases and J by 2 bases, leaving 12 bases between them. Germline loops: CDR1 MNHEY, CDR2 SMNVEV (reference sequence). CDR3 nucleotide sequence: TGTGCCAGCAGTCCTGGAGGGTTCACTAATGAAAAACTGTTTTTT. It is translated as CASSPGGFTNEKLFF.

This clonotype was seen more than once but under ten times. Within a library made for alpha chains, this beta chain is off target, and its count is uninformative. This chain uses TRBV30 with TRBJ1-5, with D possibly TRBD1 on 5 matching bases. The germline gives CDR1 GTSNPN, CDR2 SVGIG (reference sequence). This CDR3 comprises 15 residues. The V and J ends lost 1 base and 6 bases respectively, with 16 bases between them. DNA of the CDR3: TGTGCCTGGAGTGGGGGCTCGGTATCAGGTCAGCCCCAGCATTTT. This sequence encodes CAWSGGSVSGQPQHF.

This clonotype is deemed medium-sized. Little can be read into the size of this beta chain, an off-target read in a library designed for alpha chains. The J gene is TRBJ2-1, the V gene TRBV7-2, with D unresolved. Germline V gene sequence: CDR1 SGHTA, CDR2 FQGNSA. Trimming removed 4 bases at V and 5 bases at J, with 12 bases between. The CDR3 contains 14 residues. CDR3 bases: TGTGCCAGCAGCTCGCTCCGGGCCGACAATGAGCAGTTCTTC. This sequence encodes CASSSLRADNEQFF.

This clonotype was found many times. Being off target in a library aimed at alpha chains, this beta chain has a size of little meaning. The chain combines TRBV19 with TRBJ1-2, with D possibly being TRBD1 (5 bases). This CDR3 spans 14 amino acids. Germline V CDR1 and CDR2: LNHDA, SQIVND (reference sequence). V dropped 2 bases and J dropped 8 bases, with 15 bases sitting between them. CDR3 nucleotide sequence: TGTGCCAGTAGTATACCAACGGGACTTCGGGGCTACACCTTC. This gives the protein CASSIPTGLRGYTF.

This clonotype appeared many times. Since it is a stray read in a library aimed at alpha chains, this beta chain has a size that is not meaningful. This chain links TRBV7-9 with TRBJ1-1; TRBD1 matches 8 bases. CDR1 and CDR2 (germline): SEHNR, FQNEAQ (reference sequence). J was trimmed by 9 bases and V by 5 bases; bases with no gene match: 8. The CDR3 covers 13 residues. The DNA of the CDR3 is TGTGCCAGCAGCGTCGGACAGGGAGAAAAAGCTTTCTTT. Translated, it gives CASSVGQGEKAFF.

This clonotype is judged medium-sized. This beta chain lies outside the target of a library built for alpha chains; its clone size means little. The chain recombines TRBV6-2 or TRBV6-3 with TRBJ2-5; D call uncertain. V lost 8 bases, J lost 4 bases, and 11 bases lay in between. The CDR3 is 12 residues long. CDR1 and CDR2 from the germline V gene are MNHEY and SVGEGT. CDR3 DNA sequence: TGTGCCAGCGGTCTGTCGGCAGAGACCCAGTACTTC. Translated: CASGLSAETQYF.

This clonotype showed up many times. This beta chain is a stray sequence in a library constructed for alpha chains; its clone size is not meaningful. The chain uses TRBV20-1 and TRBJ2-7; D gene uncertain. V gave up 3 bases and J gave up 3 bases, with 12 bases separating them. The CDR3 covers 13 residues. Germline V CDR1 and CDR2: DFQATT, SNEGSKA (reference sequence). The CDR3 region has the DNA TGCAGTGCTAGTATCGAGCCTTACTACGAGCAGTACGTC. Its translation is CSASIEPYYEQYV.

Many counts were recorded for this clonotype. The library was built for alpha chains, so this beta chain is an off-target read and its size means little. The V gene is TRBV28, the J gene TRBJ1-6, with unresolved D. V was clipped by 6 bases and J by 6 bases, with 9 bases between them. The germline V gene encodes CDR1 MDHEN and CDR2 SYDVKM. The CDR3 has 13 residues. The chain's CDR3 is CASRTEPNSPLHF. In DNA, the CDR3 is TGTGCCAGCAGGACGGAACCTAATTCACCCCTCCACTTT.

A note on this clonotype: This beta chain was picked up by a library intended for alpha chains and is off target, so its count carries little meaning. The chain links TRBV7-2 to TRBJ2-5; D is ambiguous. CDR1 is SGHTA, CDR2 FQGNSA, per germline. This CDR3 contains 14 residues. V lost 3 bases and J lost 2, with 10 bases in between. CDR3 nucleotide sequence: TGTGCCAGCAGCTTCCCCAGTATACAAGAGACCCAGTACTTC. Encoded protein: CASSFPSIQETQYF.

This clonotype was seen many times. Since the library was made to target alpha chains, this beta chain is a stray read and its abundance is not meaningful. V usage is TRBV12-5 and J usage is TRBJ2-5; D might be TRBD1 (6 bases). V was clipped by 4 bases and J by 1 base, with 22 bases between them. Per germline, CDR1 LGHNT and CDR2 FRNRAP. The CDR3 has 18 residues. The CDR3 bases are TGTGCTAGTGGTTCCTCCGAACGACAGGAATGTCTCCAAGAGACCCAGTACTTC. Translation: CASGSSERQECLQETQYF.

This clonotype has a count of ten or more. This beta chain is a stray sequence in a library constructed for alpha chains; its clone size is not meaningful. J is TRBJ1-6 and V is TRBV6-5, with unresolved D. The CDR3 loop spans 15 amino acids. Between the trimmed V and J ends, which lost 3 bases and 6 bases, there was a span of 12 bases. Per germline, CDR1 MNHEY and CDR2 SVGAGI. CDR3 sequence: CASSYARAVNSPLHF. The CDR3, as DNA: TGTGCCAGCAGTTATGCCAGAGCCGTTAATTCACCCCTCCACTTT.

With regard to this clonotype: This beta chain slipped into a library made for alpha chains as a stray read, so its size is not meaningful. V usage is TRBV5-1 and J usage is TRBJ1-4; D gene ambiguous. The germline gives CDR1 SGHRS, CDR2 YFSETQ. Trimming cost V 0 bases and J 2 bases, with 5 bases left between them. CDR3 length: 14 amino acids. CDR3 bases: TGCGCCAGCAGCTTGGGGCAGACTAATGAAAAACTGTTTTTT. Amino acid sequence: CASSLGQTNEKLFF.

In its sample, this clonotype was seen many times. The size of this beta chain means little, since it is a stray read in a library made for alpha chains. The genes are TRBV7-6 and TRBJ1-1; 9 positions agree with TRBD1. V was clipped by 5 bases and J by 2 bases; unmatched bases: 6. Germline-derived CDR1 and CDR2 are SGHVS and FNYEAQ. There are 15 residues in the CDR3. In DNA, the CDR3 is TGTGCCAGCAGCCCTGGGACAGGGATTAACACTGAAGCTTTCTTT. Protein: CASSPGTGINTEAFF.

This clonotype was detected ten times or more. This beta chain came through as a stray read in a library set up for alpha chains, and its size says little. The V gene is TRBV7-2, the J gene TRBJ2-5; D might be TRBD1 (5 bases). With 6 bases removed from V and 2 bases from J, the gap between germline ends came to 10 bases. The CDR3 consists of 13 residues. Looked up from germline, CDR1 is SGHTA and CDR2 is FQGNSA. This chain's CDR3 is CASRRGRQETQYF. For the CDR3, the DNA is TGTGCCAGCAGAAGGGGCCGACAAGAGACCCAGTACTTC.

As concerns this clonotype: This beta chain is an off-target read within a library intended for alpha chains, so its frequency means little. The chain employs TRBV28 and TRBJ1-3; D unresolved. Trimming cost V 6 bases and J 0 bases, with 3 bases left between them. Germline values: CDR1 MDHEN, CDR2 SYDVKM. The CDR3 length is 12 residues. The CDR3, as DNA: TGTGCCAGCAGCGACTCTGGAAACACCATATATTTT. The encoded protein is CASSDSGNTIYF.

By sample fraction, this clonotype is medium-sized. For a library built for alpha chains, this beta chain is a stray read; little rests on its size. This chain uses TRBV27 with TRBJ2-2; tentatively, D is TRBD2 (6 bases). Germline CDR1 reads MNHEY; CDR2 reads SMNVEV (reference sequence). This CDR3 is built from 18 residues. V gave up 5 bases and J gave up 6 bases, with 25 bases separating them. The CDR3 region is CASSRRDSGLGGPGELFF. The CDR3 DNA sequence: TGTGCCAGCAGTCGCCGGGACTCAGGGTTGGGCGGACCCGGGGAGCTGTTTTTT.

This clonotype was observed many times. This beta chain slipped into a library made for alpha chains as a stray read, so its size is not meaningful. J is TRBJ2-3 and V is TRBV7-2, with 10 bases lining up with TRBD2. The CDR3 is 16 amino acids. V trimming: 5 bases; J trimming: 6 bases; junction bases outside the gene matches: 11. The germline V gene has CDR1 SGHTA and CDR2 FQGNSA. This CDR3 reads CASSLQAGGPVDTQYF. The CDR3 coding sequence is TGTGCCAGCAGCCTCCAAGCGGGGGGGCCAGTGGATACGCAGTATTTT.

This clonotype showed up many times. This beta chain is a stray sequence in a library constructed for alpha chains; its clone size is not meaningful. V is TRBV6-1 and J is TRBJ2-2; D is undetermined. Trimming cost V 9 bases and J 0 bases, with 14 bases left between them. This CDR3 region has 15 residues. From germline, CDR1 is MNHNS and CDR2 SASEGT. CDR3 protein: CASRPQVANTGELFF. The DNA for the CDR3 is TGTGCCAGTCGGCCCCAGGTCGCGAACACCGGGGAGCTGTTTTTT.

This clonotype was detected ten times or more. In a library made to pick up alpha chains, this beta chain is a stray read with a size that means little. The genes are TRBV29-1 and TRBJ2-1; 9 bases map to TRBD1. CDR1 and CDR2 (germline): SQVTM, ANQGSEA. V shed 6 bases and J 8 bases; nucleotides not matched to a gene: 11. The length of the CDR3 is 14 residues. CDR3 coding DNA: TGCAGCGTCTCCGCGGGACAGGGCTTGGATGAGCAGTTCTTC. Translated: CSVSAGQGLDEQFF.

This clonotype showed up just a few times. Found in a library prepared for alpha chains, this beta chain is an off-target read, and its abundance has little meaning. The J gene is TRBJ1-2, the V gene TRBV6-2 or TRBV6-3; D call uncertain. The germline V gene has CDR1 MNHEY and CDR2 SVGEGT. Trimming shortened V by 6 bases and J by 4 bases, and 18 bases separated the two germline ends. This CDR3 spans 15 amino acids. The CDR3 is CASRPLGTRGYGYTF. In nucleotides, the CDR3 is TGTGCCAGCAGGCCACTAGGAACTAGAGGCTATGGCTACACCTTC.

This clonotype turned up a few times. Being off target in a library aimed at alpha chains, this beta chain has a size of little meaning. The chain carries TRBV7-2 and TRBJ2-1; 7 positions match TRBD1. CDR3 length: 15 amino acids. V lost 5 bases, J lost 4 bases, and 8 bases stayed unmatched. Germline V gene lookup returns CDR1 SGHTA and CDR2 FQGNSA. The CDR3 DNA reads as TGTGCCAGCAGCCTCGACAGGGTTATGTACAATGAGCAGTTCTTC. It translates to CASSLDRVMYNEQFF. The entire variable domain, with the rest obtained from reference TRBV7-2 and TRBJ2-1, is as follows: GAGVSQSPSNKVTEKGKDVELRCDPISGHTALYWYRQSLGQGLEFLIYFQGNSAPDKSGLPSDRFSAERTGGSVSTLTIQRTQQEDSAVYLCASSLDRVMYNEQFFGPGTRLTVL.

Concerning this clonotype: This beta chain lies outside the target of a library built for alpha chains; its clone size means little. The V gene is TRBV20-1, the J gene TRBJ1-1; D is uncertain. The V gene's germline CDR1 is DFQATT and CDR2 SNEGSKA (reference sequence). The CDR3 is 13 amino acids. Between the trimmed V and J ends, which lost 4 bases and 2 bases, there was a span of 11 bases. CDR3 amino acids: CSAIPLVNTEAFF. CDR3 nucleotides: TGCAGTGCTATTCCGCTCGTCAACACTGAAGCTTTCTTT.

This clonotype is termed medium-sized. A library made for alpha chains picked up this beta chain off target, so its size means little. This CDR3 is CASSLVGPPNSPLHF. The CDR3 region has the DNA TGTGCCAGCAGCTTAGTGGGCCCTCCCAATTCACCCCTCCACTTT. The genes are TRBV7-2 and TRBJ1-6; D is uncertain. V was clipped by 1 base and J by 7 bases, with 11 bases between them. Germline assignment: CDR1 SGHTA and CDR2 FQGNSA. This CDR3 has 15 residues.

In this sample, this clonotype turned up many times. The library was prepared for alpha chains; this beta chain is a stray read, so its frequency means little. V usage is TRBV20-1 and J usage is TRBJ1-5; 12 bases agree with TRBD1. The V and J ends lost 4 bases and 1 base, in that order; junction bases with no gene match: 17. CDR1 and CDR2 from the germline V gene are DFQATT and SNEGSKA (reference sequence). This CDR3 comprises 20 residues. CDR3 sequence: CSAMMIDGTGGLRSNQPQHF. In DNA, the CDR3 is TGCAGTGCTATGATGATAGACGGGACAGGGGGCTTGAGAAGCAATCAGCCCCAGCATTTT.